The 5 T cell receptor beta chains in this list originate from one sample, sequenced in a study of identifying expanded T cells in peripheral blood. Some clones are missing from TCRdb's copy, which holds only in-frame ones; the method was immunoSEQ multiplex PCR. The sample contains about 91,000 clones, about 88% of which appear only once. The sequencing sample was made of blood. The receptors were gathered from a person aged 18-69 years in good health.

In its sample, this clone was seen once. This rearrangement joins TRBV19 to TRBJ1-1, with 8 bases aligning to TRBD1. Unmatched junction bases numbered 3, after V lost 2 bases and J lost 4 bases. Germline CDR1 reads LNHDA; CDR2 reads SQIVND (reference sequence). The CDR3 totals 14 residues. The chain's CDR3 is CASSIKTGVTEAFF. In DNA form, the CDR3 reads TGTGCCAGTAGTATAAAGACAGGGGTCACTGAAGCTTTCTTT.

This clone appeared a single time. V gene TRBV4-1 combines with J gene TRBJ2-7, with D uncertain. Germline V lookup: CDR1 MGHRA, CDR2 YSYEKL. Trimming shortened V by 0 bases and J by 2 bases, and 11 bases separated the two germline ends. There are 15 residues in the CDR3. CDR3 bases: TGCGCCAGCAGCCAAGAAATGGCAGCCGCCTACGAGCAGTACTTC. Residues: CASSQEMAAAYEQYF.

This clone has ten or more counts. The V and J genes are TRBV6-4 and TRBJ2-7; D is perhaps TRBD1 (6 bases). This CDR3 is 14 amino acids long. Germline values: CDR1 MRHNA, CDR2 SNTAGT. V was trimmed by 0 bases and J by 5 bases, leaving 11 bases between them. This chain's CDR3 is CASSDSVGADEQYF. The CDR3 DNA sequence: TGTGCCAGCAGTGACTCGGTGGGGGCGGACGAGCAGTACTTC.

The chain uses TRBV9 and TRBJ1-3; weak D call: TRBD1 (5 bases). The CDR3 consists of 16 residues. Trimming left V 4 bases short and J 2 bases short, with 16 bases between. Germline V CDR1 and CDR2: SGDLS, YYNGEE. CDR3 loop: CASSPSGGNPGNTIYF. Written as DNA, the CDR3 is TGTGCCAGCAGCCCCAGCGGGGGAAACCCTGGAAACACCATATATTTT.

The chain combines TRBV6-1 with TRBJ1-1, with 7 bases fitting TRBD1. Per the germline V gene, CDR1 is MNHNS and CDR2 is SASEGT. The CDR3 runs 15 residues. The junction had 8 bases not matched to a gene; V was cut back by 2 bases and J by 5 bases. CDR3 nucleotides: TGTGCCAGCAGTGAAAGGATGGCAGGGGGGACTGAAGCTTTCTTT. Translating it yields CASSERMAGGTEAFF.